This is a list of T cell receptor beta chains from one sample in a study of T cell responses to AZD1222 COVID-19 vaccine. The assay was immunoSEQ multiplex PCR, and TCRdb's table has in-frame clones only and misses some. The sample consists of some 100,000 clones, around 84% of them appearing once. Material: peripheral blood, obtained on day 0 of AZD1222 vaccination. Receptors were obtained from an adult in good health. The CDR3 runs from the conserved cysteine through the conserved F or W. The D gene is left open where the match is weak. Clone size is shown for a subset of rows, as once, few, many or a class of expanded clone.

D,V,size,J,CDR3,DNA
-,TRBV5-6,once,TRBJ1-2,CASSSGPSPSNYGYTF,TGTGCCAGCAGCTCTGGCCCAAGCCCTTCTAACTATGGCTACACCTTC
-,TRBV2,-,TRBJ1-3,CASSERTSAGNTIYF,TGTGCCAGCAGTGAAAGGACGAGTGCAGGAAACACCATATATTTT
-,TRBV25-1,-,TRBJ1-5,CASSEGLLPQHF,TGTGCCAGCAGTGAAGGTCTCCTGCCCCAGCATTTT
TRBD1,TRBV28,-,TRBJ1-4,CAMGRGPNEKLFF,TGTGCCATGGGCAGGGGGCCTAATGAAAAACTGTTTTTT
-,TRBV19,once,TRBJ1-4,CASSPEGAGAKLFF,TGTGCCAGTAGCCCTGAAGGGGCAGGTGCGAAACTGTTTTTT
-,TRBV27,-,TRBJ1-6,CASSTTKNSPLHF,TGTGCCAGCAGTACTACCAAGAATTCACCCCTCCACTTT
-,TRBV3-1/TRBV3-2,once,TRBJ2-3,CASSLLRGDTQYF,TGTGCCAGCAGCCTTCTCAGGGGAGATACGCAGTATTTT
-,TRBV11-2,-,TRBJ2-7,CASSLGVELYEQYF,TGTGCCAGCAGCTTAGGGGTTGAGCTCTACGAGCAGTACTTC
-,TRBV30,-,TRBJ2-3,CALASASATDTQYF,TGTGCCTTGGCTAGCGCGAGTGCCACAGATACGCAGTATTTT
-,TRBV6-2/TRBV6-3,many,TRBJ2-6,CASSNWRVWSSGANVLTF,TGTGCCAGCAGTAACTGGCGCGTGTGGTCGAGTGGGGCCAACGTCCTGACTTTC
-,TRBV7-2,-,TRBJ1-2,CASSRTVGYGYTF,TGTGCCAGCAGCCGAACGGTAGGCTATGGCTACACCTTC
TRBD1,TRBV4-2,-,TRBJ1-2,CASSQPGQNYGYTF,TGTGCCAGCAGCCAACCGGGACAGAACTATGGCTACACCTTC
-,TRBV3-1/TRBV3-2,few,TRBJ2-5,CASSQGPMGETQYF,TGTGCCAGCAGCCAAGGCCCCATGGGTGAGACCCAGTACTTC
-,TRBV10-3,-,TRBJ1-1,CATDGERNTEAFF,TGTGCCACAGACGGGGAGCGAAACACTGAAGCTTTCTTT
-,TRBV29-1,once,TRBJ1-1,CSGWGSQGAFF,TGCAGCGGGTGGGGGAGCCAGGGGGCTTTCTTT
TRBD1,TRBV6-5,-,TRBJ1-6,CASKDDRGLNSPLHF,TGTGCCAGCAAAGACGACAGGGGCCTGAATTCACCCCTCCACTTT
-,TRBV7-2,-,TRBJ2-7,CASSISTASSYEQYF,TGTGCCAGCAGCATATCGACAGCCAGCTCCTACGAGCAGTACTTC
-,TRBV28,few,TRBJ1-2,CASTQRGLGGYTF,TGTGCCAGCACCCAGAGGGGATTAGGGGGCTACACCTTC
-,TRBV19,-,TRBJ1-2,CASSIVQGNGYTF,TGTGCCAGTAGTATAGTACAGGGAAATGGCTACACCTTC
-,TRBV28,-,TRBJ1-1,CASTPTLGGGNTEAFF,TGTGCCAGCACGCCGACACTGGGCGGGGGGAACACTGAAGCTTTCTTT
-,TRBV2,-,TRBJ1-2,CASSDRGYGYTF,TGTGCCAGCAGTGACAGGGGCTATGGCTACACCTTC
-,TRBV10-3,-,TRBJ1-4,CATSPPGSEKLFF,TGTGCCACCAGCCCCCCAGGGAGTGAAAAACTGTTTTTT
-,TRBV10-2,-,TRBJ1-1,CASRKTGSNTEAFF,TGCGCCAGCAGGAAGACAGGTTCGAACACTGAAGCTTTCTTT
-,TRBV6-2/TRBV6-3,-,TRBJ1-4,CASSYGNRKLFF,TGTGCCAGCAGTTACGGGAACAGAAAACTGTTTTTT
-,TRBV28,-,TRBJ1-6,CASRQSYNSPLHF,TGTGCCAGCAGACAGAGCTATAATTCACCCCTCCACTTT
-,TRBV5-6,-,TRBJ1-1,CASSPGDLNTEAFF,TGTGCCAGCAGCCCAGGGGATTTGAACACTGAAGCTTTCTTT
-,TRBV19,few,TRBJ2-1,CASSIVPSNEQFF,TGTGCCAGTAGTATAGTCCCTAGCAATGAGCAGTTCTTC
-,TRBV10-3,-,TRBJ1-5,CAISAGERGSTQHF,TGTGCCATCAGCGCCGGAGAGCGGGGGTCGACCCAGCATTTT
-,TRBV14,once,TRBJ2-7,CASSQGRGRYEQYF,TGTGCCAGCAGCCAAGGGAGGGGGCGTTACGAGCAGTACTTC